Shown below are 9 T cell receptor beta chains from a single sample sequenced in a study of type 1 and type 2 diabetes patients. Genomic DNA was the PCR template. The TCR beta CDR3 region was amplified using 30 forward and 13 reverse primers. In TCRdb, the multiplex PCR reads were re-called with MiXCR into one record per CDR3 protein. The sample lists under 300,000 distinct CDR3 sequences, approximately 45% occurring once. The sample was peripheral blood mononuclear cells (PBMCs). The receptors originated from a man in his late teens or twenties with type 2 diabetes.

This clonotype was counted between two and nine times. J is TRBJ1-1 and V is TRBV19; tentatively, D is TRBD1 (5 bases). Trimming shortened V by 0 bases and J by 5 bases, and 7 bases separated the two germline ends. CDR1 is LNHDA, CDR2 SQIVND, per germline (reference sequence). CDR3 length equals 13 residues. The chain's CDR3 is CASSIDRGTEAFF. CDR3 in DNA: TGTGCCAGTAGTATAGATCGGGGGACTGAAGCTTTCTTT.

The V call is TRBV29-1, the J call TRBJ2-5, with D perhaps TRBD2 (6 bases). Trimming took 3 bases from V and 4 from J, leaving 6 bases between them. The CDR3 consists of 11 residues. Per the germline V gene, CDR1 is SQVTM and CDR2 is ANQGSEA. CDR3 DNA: TGCAGCGTTGACGGGGGAGAGACCCAGTACTTC. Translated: CSVDGGETQYF.

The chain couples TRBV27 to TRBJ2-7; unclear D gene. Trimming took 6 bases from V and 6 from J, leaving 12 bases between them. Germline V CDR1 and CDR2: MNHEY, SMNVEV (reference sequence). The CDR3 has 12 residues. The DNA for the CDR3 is TGTGCCAGCAGGGGCTCTTCGTCCGAGCAGTACTTC. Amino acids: CASRGSSSEQYF.

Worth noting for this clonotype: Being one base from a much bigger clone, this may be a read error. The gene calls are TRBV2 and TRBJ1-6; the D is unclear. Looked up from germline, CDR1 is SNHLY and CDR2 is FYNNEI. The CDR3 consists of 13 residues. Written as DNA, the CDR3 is TGTGCCAGCGGCATGGTACTCACATCACCCCCCCACTTT. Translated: CASGMVLTSPPHF. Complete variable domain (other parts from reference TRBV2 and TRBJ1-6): EPEVTQTPSHQVTQMGQEVILRCVPISNHLYFYWYRQILGQKVEFLVSFYNNEISEKSEIFDDQFSVERPDGSNFTLKIRSTKLEDSAMYFCASGMVLTSPPHFGNGTRLTVT.

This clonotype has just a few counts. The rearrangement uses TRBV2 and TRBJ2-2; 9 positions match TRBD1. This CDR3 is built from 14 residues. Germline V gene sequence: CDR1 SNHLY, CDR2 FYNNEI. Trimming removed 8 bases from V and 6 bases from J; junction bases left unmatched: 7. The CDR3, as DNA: TGTGCCAGCGGCCGGGACAGGGTACCCGGGGAGCTGTTTTTT. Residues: CASGRDRVPGELFF.

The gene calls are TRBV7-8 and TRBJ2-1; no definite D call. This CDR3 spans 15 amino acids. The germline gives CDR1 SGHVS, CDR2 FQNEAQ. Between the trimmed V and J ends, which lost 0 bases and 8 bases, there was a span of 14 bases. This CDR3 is CASSLAQGPNYEQFF. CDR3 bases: TGTGCCAGCAGCTTAGCGCAAGGACCCAACTATGAGCAGTTCTTC.

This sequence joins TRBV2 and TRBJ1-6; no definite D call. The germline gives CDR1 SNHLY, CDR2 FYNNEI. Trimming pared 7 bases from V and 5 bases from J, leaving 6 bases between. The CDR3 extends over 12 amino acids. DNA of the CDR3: TGTGCCAGCACGGATGATAATTCACCCCTCCACTTT. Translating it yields CASTDDNSPLHF.

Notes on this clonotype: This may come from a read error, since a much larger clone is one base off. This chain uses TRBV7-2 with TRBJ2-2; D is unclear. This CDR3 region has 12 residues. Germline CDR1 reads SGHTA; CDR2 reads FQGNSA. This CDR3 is CACRRVSGELFF. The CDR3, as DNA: TGTGCCTGCAGAAGGGTATCCGGGGAGCTGTTTTTT.

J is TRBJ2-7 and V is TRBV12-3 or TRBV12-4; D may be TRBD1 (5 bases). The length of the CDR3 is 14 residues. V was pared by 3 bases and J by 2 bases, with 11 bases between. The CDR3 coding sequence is TGTGCCAGCAGTTTTGATTTAGGGGCCTACGAGCAGTACTTC. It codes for CASSFDLGAYEQYF.